The 25 T cell receptor beta chains given below trace back to one sample, sequenced in a study of blood T cell repertoires in COVID-19. The assay was immunoSEQ multiplex PCR, and TCRdb's table has in-frame clones only and misses some. The sample consists of about 210,000 clones, 85% of them appearing once. Sequencing was done on a sample of PBMCs or T cells enriched from blood (not recorded which). These receptors were taken from a middle-aged man who had recovered from COVID-19.

The sample holds one count of this clone. The J gene is TRBJ2-7, the V gene TRBV30; D is possibly TRBD2 (6 bases). The CDR3 has 13 residues. Trimming shortened V by 3 bases and J by 0 bases, and 9 bases separated the two germline ends. Germline values: CDR1 GTSNPN, CDR2 SVGIG (reference sequence). This CDR3 is CAWSLRDSYEQYF. The DNA of the CDR3 is TGTGCCTGGAGCCTGCGGGACTCCTACGAGCAGTACTTC. The complete variable domain, with remaining parts taken from reference TRBV30 and TRBJ2-7, reads SQTIHQWPATLVQPVGSPLSLECTVEGTSNPNLYWYRQAAGRGLQLLFYSVGIGQISSEVPQNLSASRPQDRQFILSSKKLLLSDSGFYLCAWSLRDSYEQYFGPGTRLTVT.

J is TRBJ1-5 and V is TRBV19; D unclear. With 4 bases removed from V and 0 bases from J, the gap between germline ends came to 10 bases. The germline V gene encodes CDR1 LNHDA and CDR2 SQIVND (reference sequence). This CDR3 region has 15 residues. The CDR3 nucleotides are TGTGCCAGTAGTACCGGAGACTTTAGCAATCAGCCCCAGCATTTT. It is translated as CASSTGDFSNQPQHF. Together with reference TRBV19 and TRBJ1-5, the CDR3 gives the full variable domain: DGGITQSPKYLFRKEGQNVTLSCEQNLNHDAMYWYRQDPGQGLRLIYYSQIVNDFQKGDIAEGYSVSREKKESFPLTVTSAQKNPTAFYLCASSTGDFSNQPQHFGDGTRLSIL.

This clone was counted between two and nine times. The chain is built from TRBV19 and TRBJ2-7; maybe TRBD2 (5 bases). Per the germline V gene, CDR1 is LNHDA and CDR2 is SQIVND (reference sequence). Trimming cost V 3 bases and J 5 bases, with 11 bases left between them. The CDR3 consists of 13 residues. The CDR3 spells CASSIGLADEQYF. CDR3 DNA sequence: TGTGCCAGTAGTATCGGCCTAGCTGACGAGCAGTACTTC.

The chain uses TRBV5-1 and TRBJ2-7; TRBD2 might be the D (5 bases). V was shortened by 5 bases and J by 0 bases, with 18 bases between the two germline ends. This CDR3 has 16 residues. Germline V lookup: CDR1 SGHRS, CDR2 YFSETQ. CDR3 in DNA: TGCGCCAGCAGAAATCGGGAAACGGGTAGCTCCTACGAGCAGTACTTC. Translating it yields CASRNRETGSSYEQYF.

The chain carries TRBV27 and TRBJ2-5, with a tentative D call TRBD2 (6 bases). The CDR3 covers 14 residues. CDR1 and CDR2 (germline): MNHEY, SMNVEV (reference sequence). V was cut by 5 bases and J by 3 bases, with 13 bases left in between. CDR3 residues: CASSTDYSKETQYF. The CDR3 DNA sequence: TGTGCCAGCAGTACGGACTACTCGAAAGAGACCCAGTACTTC.

This clone showed up just a few times. Other DNA sequences in this specimen translate into the identical CDR3. The chain is built from TRBV19 and TRBJ2-7, with 7 bases identical to TRBD2. The germline V gene encodes CDR1 LNHDA and CDR2 SQIVND (reference sequence). The CDR3 consists of 12 residues. Trimming took 6 bases from V and 3 from J; bases not matched to a gene: 2. CDR3 DNA sequence: TGTGCCAGTAGCCCGGGGGGCTACGAGCAGTACTTC. It translates to CASSPGGYEQYF.

This clone was detected a few times. V and J are TRBV27 and TRBJ1-2, with TRBD1 matching over 7 bases. This CDR3 has 16 residues. Trimming cost V 4 bases and J 3 bases; bases outside gene matches: 11. CDR1 MNHEY and CDR2 SMNVEV come from the germline V gene (reference sequence). The CDR3 nucleotides read TGTGCCAGCAGTTCCCCTAGGTCCACAGGGGACTATGGCTACACCTTC. Amino acids: CASSSPRSTGDYGYTF.

The J gene is TRBJ1-1, the V gene TRBV19; TRBD1 aligns across 7 bases. The CDR3 has 13 amino acids. V was pared by 10 bases and J by 3 bases, with 8 bases of the junction left unmatched. Germline V gene sequence: CDR1 LNHDA, CDR2 SQIVND (reference sequence). The CDR3, as DNA: TGTGCCACGAAGGGCAGGGGGTACACTGAAGCTTTCTTT. Translation gives CATKGRGYTEAFF. The entire variable domain, with the rest obtained from reference TRBV19 and TRBJ1-1, is as follows: DGGITQSPKYLFRKEGQNVTLSCEQNLNHDAMYWYRQDPGQGLRLIYYSQIVNDFQKGDIAEGYSVSREKKESFPLTVTSAQKNPTAFYLCATKGRGYTEAFFGQGTRLTVV.

The genes are TRBV1 and TRBJ2-7; the table's D call TRBD1 went unverified against the DNA. TRBV1 is shown as a pseudogene. This CDR3 contains 15 residues. The CDR3 region has the DNA TGCACCAGCAGCCAAGGGGGGCGAGGTTCCTACGAGCAGTACTTC. Translating it yields CTSSQGGRGSYEQYF.

This rearrangement joins TRBV30 to TRBJ1-4; the D is unclear. Germline V gene sequence: CDR1 GTSNPN, CDR2 SVGIG (reference sequence). This CDR3 has 17 amino acids. The germline V and J ends were trimmed by 0 bases and 3 bases, with 17 bases remaining between them. The CDR3 is CAWSVLYAGASNEKLFF. In nucleotides, the CDR3 is TGTGCCTGGAGTGTACTATACGCGGGAGCCTCTAATGAAAAACTGTTTTTT. Based on the CDR3 plus reference TRBV30 and TRBJ1-4, the full variable domain is SQTIHQWPATLVQPVGSPLSLECTVEGTSNPNLYWYRQAAGRGLQLLFYSVGIGQISSEVPQNLSASRPQDRQFILSSKKLLLSDSGFYLCAWSVLYAGASNEKLFFGSGTQLSVL.

As regards this clone: At one boundary the junction diverges from the germline segment, which might be a read error. This chain connects TRBV24-1 to TRBJ2-2, with 9 positions matching TRBD2. The length of the CDR3 is 18 residues. Germline CDR1 is KGHDR and CDR2 is SFDVKD. CDR3 in amino acids: CATSDLGGRGLNAGELFF. CDR3 DNA: TGTGCCACCAGTGATTTGGGCGGGAGGGGTTTGAACGCCGGGGAGCTGTTTTTT.

The chain joins TRBV6-5 to TRBJ1-6; D is possibly TRBD1 (5 bases). CDR3 length equals 15 residues. In germline, CDR1 is MNHEY, CDR2 SVGAGI. V was cut by 0 bases and J by 10 bases, with 13 bases left in between. The CDR3 DNA is TGTGCCAGCAGTTACTCAGGGCAGGGAGGCTCACCCCTCCACTTT. Amino acid sequence: CASSYSGQGGSPLHF.

CDR3 amino acids: CASSVDGGGTDTQYF. The CDR3 nucleotides read TGTGCCAGCAGCGTAGATGGGGGAGGGACAGATACGCAGTATTTT. This chain joins TRBV9 and TRBJ2-3, with 7 positions matching TRBD2. V dropped 0 bases and J dropped 3; count of bases not matched to a gene: 4. Germline lookup yields CDR1 SGDLS and CDR2 YYNGEE. CDR3 length: 15 amino acids.

The chain links TRBV30 to TRBJ2-7, with a weak D call TRBD1 (5 bases). Germline CDR1 GTSNPN, CDR2 SVGIG (reference sequence). V lost 2 bases and J lost 3, with 11 bases in between. CDR3 length: 13 residues. CDR3 amino acids: CAWSRGLYYEQYF. For the CDR3, the DNA is TGTGCCTGGAGTAGGGGCCTCTACTACGAGCAGTACTTC.

The chain recombines TRBV5-1 with TRBJ2-5, with TRBD1 matching 8 bases. Germline V CDR1 and CDR2: SGHRS, YFSETQ. The junction had 7 bases not matched to a gene; V was cut back by 4 bases and J by 5 bases. This CDR3 comprises 14 residues. As DNA, the CDR3 is TGCGCCAGCAGCGAGACAGGGGTCGGGGAGACCCAGTACTTC. Translating it yields CASSETGVGETQYF. The complete variable domain, with remaining parts taken from reference TRBV5-1 and TRBJ2-5, reads KAGVTQTPRYLIKTRGQQVTLSCSPISGHRSVSWYQQTPGQGLQFLFEYFSETQRNKGNFPGRFSGRQFSNSRSEMNVSTLELGDSALYLCASSETGVGETQYFGPGTRLLVL.

The chain recombines TRBV4-1 with TRBJ2-7; TRBD1 matches 8 bases. This CDR3 is 15 amino acids long. Unmatched junction bases numbered 8, after V lost 2 bases and J lost 5 bases. Looked up from germline, CDR1 is MGHRA and CDR2 is YSYEKL. For the CDR3, the DNA is TGCGCCAGCAGCCAACTGGACAGGGTTGAGGACGAGCAGTACTTC. As protein: CASSQLDRVEDEQYF.

This clone was counted a single time. The rearrangement uses TRBV5-1 and TRBJ2-2; D unresolved. This CDR3 is built from 12 residues. Germline CDR1 and CDR2: SGHRS and YFSETQ. Trimming left V 7 bases short and J 4 bases short, with 8 bases between. Here the CDR3 reads CASGESTGELFF. CDR3 DNA: TGCGCCAGCGGTGAGAGCACCGGGGAGCTGTTTTTT.

The chain couples TRBV6-5 to TRBJ1-1; D call uncertain. The CDR3 is made up of 15 amino acids. From germline, CDR1 is MNHEY and CDR2 SVGAGI. Trimming took off 0 bases at V and 6 bases at J, with 14 bases between the two ends. CDR3 sequence (DNA): TGTGCCAGCAGTTACTCGATTGGAGAAAATTCTGAAGCTTTCTTT. Translating gives CASSYSIGENSEAFF.

The rearrangement uses TRBV29-1 and TRBJ2-7; 9 nucleotides match TRBD2. J was trimmed by 5 bases and V by 4 bases; bases with no gene match: 3. Germline CDR1 and CDR2: SQVTM and ANQGSEA. The CDR3 covers 12 residues. The CDR3 reads CSVVASGNEQYF. CDR3 DNA: TGCAGCGTTGTAGCTAGCGGGAACGAGCAGTACTTC.

This clone was observed a single time. The chain couples TRBV18 to TRBJ1-5, with 8 nucleotides matching TRBD1. CDR3 length: 13 amino acids. After removal of 3 bases from V and 7 bases from J, the junction contained 2 bases not matched to a gene. Germline CDR1 reads KGHSH; CDR2 reads LQKENI. In nucleotides, the CDR3 is TGTGCCAGCTCACCGGACAGGGCCCAGCCCCAGCATTTT. As protein: CASSPDRAQPQHF.

V usage is TRBV12-3 or TRBV12-4 and J usage is TRBJ2-1; 7 positions match TRBD2. V lost 8 bases to trimming and J lost 9 bases; unmatched junction nucleotides: 7. The CDR3 is 12 amino acids. The CDR3 region has the DNA TGTGCCAGCGGGGGGGGTTTCGGTGAGCAGTTCTTC. It is translated as CASGGGFGEQFF.

This clone was observed a few times. The V gene is TRBV12-3 or TRBV12-4, the J gene TRBJ1-5; D possibly corresponds to TRBD1 (5 bases). V lost 2 bases and J 7 bases, leaving 6 bases between the germline ends. CDR3 length: 12 amino acids. The CDR3 is CASSLRGQPQHF. Written as DNA, the CDR3 is TGTGCCAGCAGTTTAAGGGGACAGCCCCAGCATTTT.

The count of this clone is one. V gene TRBV19 combines with J gene TRBJ2-6; 12 nucleotides line up with TRBD2. Unmatched junction bases numbered 7, after V lost 9 bases and J lost 4 bases. The germline CDR1 and CDR2 sequences are LNHDA and SQIVND (reference sequence). This CDR3 contains 16 residues. CDR3 DNA: TGTGCCAGCCTTCTAGCGGGAGGGCGCGGGGCCAACGTCCTGACTTTC. Translation gives CASLLAGGRGANVLTF.

The genes are TRBV5-4 and TRBJ2-7; 11 bases line up with TRBD2. The junction had 1 base not matched to a gene; V was cut back by 0 bases and J by 5 bases. The CDR3 contains 14 residues. Germline CDR1 and CDR2: SGHNT and YYREEE (reference sequence). The CDR3 DNA reads TGTGCCAGCAGCTTGGTACTAGCGGGAGACGAGCAGTACTTC. Protein sequence: CASSLVLAGDEQYF. Variable domain in full (rest from reference TRBV5-4 and TRBJ2-7): ETGVTQSPTHLIKTRGQQVTLRCSSQSGHNTVSWYQQALGQGPQFIFQYYREEENGRGNFPPRFSGLQFPNYSSELNVNALELDDSALYLCASSLVLAGDEQYFGPGTRLTVT.

V is TRBV18 and J is TRBJ2-1; 11 nucleotides agree with TRBD1. This CDR3 spans 17 amino acids. The V gene end was trimmed by 2 bases and the J gene end by 5 bases; junction bases not matched to a gene: 8. CDR1 is KGHSH and CDR2 is LQKENI in the germline V gene. CDR3 DNA: TGTGCCAGCTCACCAGGGGTTTGGGACAGGGGGAACAATGAGCAGTTCTTC. The encoded protein is CASSPGVWDRGNNEQFF.